The T cell receptor (beta chain) described here comes from a study of blood T cell repertoires in COVID-19. On the study more broadly: COVID-19 samples from acute and convalescent phases originated in the United States, Italy and Spain. T cells, B-cell-depleted T cells, or PBMCs provided the cDNA or gDNA that served as material.

Germline-derived CDR1 and CDR2 are PRHDT and FYEKMQ (reference sequence). This CDR3 comprises 16 residues. V was pared by 0 bases and J by 4 bases, with 13 bases between. The table lists this clone with a count of one. Generated by immunoSEQ multiplex PCR, the TCRdb table keeps only in-frame clones and is missing some. This table holds a few hundred thousand clones, more than 85% found once. The study recruited people aged about 18 to 95 years across approximately 25 US areas. Clinical history reported by participants formed the basis on which cohorts were assigned. This chain connects TRBV13 to TRBJ2-1; D gene uncertain. The source of this sequence is a woman aged 25 to 45 who had recovered from COVID-19. Sequenced material: PBMCs or T cells enriched from blood (not recorded which). The CDR3 here is CASSLGIGQTYNEQFF. The CDR3 DNA reads TGTGCCAGCAGCTTAGGTATTGGGCAGACGTACAATGAGCAGTTCTTC.